These T cell receptor beta chains were read from a single sample in a study of CD8+CD57+ T cells in acquired aplastic anemia. From the reads, TCRdb called clonotypes with MiXCR, one entry per CDR3 protein. The sample has 200,000 to 250,000 distinct CDR3 sequences, roughly 35% seen once. Sequencing was done on a sample of sorted CD4+, CD8+, or CD8+CD57+ T cells (not recorded which) from PBMCs. The receptors derive from a human donor in good health, serving as a control. The CDR3 runs from the conserved cysteine through the conserved F or W.

>TRBV9|TRBJ2-3
CASSAQGLAKDTQYF
>TRBV29-1|TRBJ1-2
CSVVDRGPGYTF
>TRBV10-2|TRBJ1-3
CATLLRSDSGNTIYF
>TRBV2|TRBJ2-7
CASSAEVGGLKQYF
>TRBV6-1|TRBJ2-3
CASSPDRVRTDTQYF
>TRBV6-1|TRBJ1-5
CASGEIWVWNQPQHF
>TRBV12-5|TRBJ2-1
CASGLGRLAGGDEQFF
>TRBV20-1|TRBJ2-3
CSAAGAGSAGTDTQYF
>TRBV24-1|TRBJ2-2
CATSGGLAGPGELFF
>TRBV2|TRBJ1-2
CASSGDQYGYTF
>TRBV20-1|TRBJ1-2
CSASRGTGKGYGYTF
>TRBV2|TRBJ1-1
CASSWEAGNTEAFF
>TRBV10-3|TRBJ1-4
CAISERTVATNEKLFF
>TRBV19|TRBJ2-1
CASSITSGRLDEQFF
>TRBV6-5|TRBJ1-1
CASSYIGGTAEAFF
>TRBV4-2|TRBJ2-3
CASSPRLAGGTSGASDTQYF
>TRBV20-1|TRBJ2-7
CSAELADEQYF
>TRBV19|TRBJ2-7
CASSAGQDEQYF
>TRBV19|TRBJ2-1
CASSRGNLLGNEQFF
>TRBV9|TRBJ1-1
CASNENTEAFF
>TRBV29-1|TRBJ2-3
CSVGGQGGTDTQYF
>TRBV20-1|TRBJ1-1
CSALLGVSGAEAFF
>TRBV2|TRBJ2-7
CASTPRGDGELYF
>TRBV5-1|TRBJ2-5
CASSLSPVEGTQYF
>TRBV2|TRBJ1-3
CASSSTSGNTIYF
>TRBV5-1|TRBJ2-1
CASNRAGRDSYNEQFF
>TRBV10-3|TRBJ1-1
CAISESGDAREAFF
>TRBV6-5|TRBJ1-2
CASSYSSIQGLYGYTF
>TRBV2|TRBJ1-3
CASREGLVSGNTIYF
>TRBV20-1|TRBJ1-1
CSAGKDSYTEAFF